This TCR beta chain was profiled in a study of blood T cell repertoires in COVID-19. Study-wide context: From T cells, B-cell-depleted T cells, or PBMCs came the material, which was cDNA or gDNA.

It was during active infection that Seattle patients were enrolled and then longitudinally followed. Original methodology: Amplification from reference gene primers served as the basis for estimated nucleated cell counts. The assay was immunoSEQ multiplex PCR, and TCRdb's table has in-frame clones only and misses some. V, J and clone size reflect that table, while D and trimming were determined from the DNA. The sample lists about 130,000 clones, around 79% occurring once. The germline V gene encodes CDR1 MNHEY and CDR2 SVGAGI. Between the trimmed V and J ends, which lost 3 bases and 0 bases, there was a span of 2 bases. The CDR3 covers 13 residues.

This TCR was sampled from a woman aged 70-85 years with COVID-19, enrolled during active disease. Source material: peripheral blood. The chain uses TRBV6-5 and TRBJ1-4; D gene uncertain. CDR3 sequence: CASSYTTNEKLFF. CDR3 coding DNA: TGTGCCAGCAGTTATACAACTAATGAAAAACTGTTTTTT.